The rows below give T cell receptor beta chains drawn from one sample of a study of CD8 T cells in ankylosing spondylitis. TCRdb recomputed calls from the 5' RACE reads with MiXCR, one row per CDR3 protein. The sample lists about 390,000 distinct CDR3 sequences, approximately 20% occurring once. The specimen sequenced was blood, either unsorted or a sorted T cell fraction (not recorded which). All receptors come from a male donor with ankylosing spondylitis. CDR3s include the opening cysteine and the closing phenylalanine or tryptophan. Each record gives: D gene, V gene, clone size, J gene, CDR3 protein, CDR3 DNA. The D gene is left open where the match is weak. The size of a clone is reported for some rows only, either as once, few or many, or as a class for expanded clones.

>.|TRBV6-6|.|TRBJ1-2
CGSSEPARYGYTF
TGTGGCAGCTCCGAACCTGCTAGATATGGCTACACCTTC
>.|TRBV7-3|.|TRBJ2-3
CASSLLWGSTDTQYF
TGTGCCAGCAGCTTATTATGGGGTAGCACAGATACGCAGTATTTT
>.|TRBV5-4|.|TRBJ2-3
CASSYGVRQGGADTQYF
TGTGCCAGCAGCTATGGAGTACGCCAGGGGGGGGCAGATACGCAGTATTTT
>.|TRBV7-3|.|TRBJ2-1
CASSLGGDEQFF
TGTGCCAGCAGCTTAGGCGGAGATGAGCAGTTCTTC
>TRBD1|TRBV5-1|.|TRBJ2-5
CASSTGQGVGETQYF
TGCGCCAGCAGCACGGGACAGGGGGTAGGAGAGACCCAGTACTTC
>.|TRBV5-1|few|TRBJ2-2
CASSLGGNRRTGELFF
TGCGCCAGCAGCCTAGGGGGGAACCGACGCACCGGGGAGCTGTTTTTT
>TRBD2|TRBV11-2|many|TRBJ2-7
CASSLDRLAGGSPHEQYF
TGTGCCAGCAGCTTAGACCGACTAGCGGGAGGATCCCCTCACGAGCAGTACTTC
>.|TRBV5-1|few|TRBJ2-5
CASSLAGTKGQETQYF
TGCGCCAGCAGCCTCGCGGGGACGAAAGGGCAAGAGACCCAGTACTTC
>.|TRBV9|.|TRBJ2-3
CASSVVRGWTDTQYF
TGTGCCAGCAGCGTAGTAAGGGGCTGGACAGATACGCAGTATTTT
>.|TRBV6-1|.|TRBJ2-2
CASSSIRTGTGELFF
TGTGCCAGCAGCTCAATCCGGACGGGCACCGGGGAGCTGTTTTTT
>.|TRBV29-1|few|TRBJ1-1
CSVVGSTNTEAFF
TGCAGCGTTGTCGGGAGTACGAACACTGAAGCTTTCTTT
>.|TRBV21-1|.|TRBJ2-1
CASSNRLWDEQFF
TGTGCCAGCAGCAACAGGTTGTGGGATGAGCAGTTCTTC
>.|TRBV29-1|few|TRBJ2-3
CSVERGLGTDTQYF
TGCAGCGTTGAGAGAGGACTGGGCACAGATACGCAGTATTTT
>TRBD2|TRBV4-1|.|TRBJ2-3
CASSLIAGFTDTQYF
TGCGCCAGCAGCCTTATAGCGGGGTTCACAGATACGCAGTATTTT
>TRBD2|TRBV12-3/TRBV12-4|few|TRBJ2-7
CASRLGLAGRYEQYF
TGTGCCAGCAGGCTCGGACTAGCGGGAAGGTACGAGCAGTACTTC
>.|TRBV14|.|TRBJ1-1
CASSQDKRLNTEAFF
TGTGCCAGCAGCCAAGATAAGCGTCTGAACACTGAAGCTTTCTTT
>.|TRBV5-1|few|TRBJ2-1
CASSGARDLSYNEQFF
TGCGCCAGCAGCGGGGCGAGGGACCTCTCCTACAATGAGCAGTTCTTC
>.|TRBV20-1|.|TRBJ1-5
CSALDGSNQPQHF
TGCAGTGCTTTGGACGGTAGCAATCAGCCCCAGCATTTT
>.|TRBV12-3/TRBV12-4|.|TRBJ2-5
CASSSTADIQETQYF
TGTGCCAGCAGTTCCACGGCAGACATCCAAGAGACCCAGTACTTC
>TRBD2|TRBV29-1|few|TRBJ2-1
CSVITTLAGATYNEQFF
TGCAGCGTCATCACGACCCTAGCGGGAGCCACTTACAATGAGCAGTTCTTC
>.|TRBV7-9|few|TRBJ1-2
CASSLAGVDYGYTF
TGTGCCAGCAGCTTAGCAGGGGTAGACTATGGCTACACCTTC
>.|TRBV20-1|.|TRBJ1-4
CSARDRHFNEKLFF
TGCAGTGCTAGAGATCGACATTTTAACGAAAAACTGTTTTTT
>TRBD2|TRBV5-5|.|TRBJ2-7
CASSWGLAEGAYEQYF
TGTGCCAGCAGCTGGGGACTAGCGGAGGGAGCCTACGAGCAGTACTTC
>.|TRBV18|once|TRBJ2-3
CASSPPGGFAGSNTQYF
TGTGCCAGCTCACCACCTGGGGGTTTCGCGGGAAGTAATACGCAGTATTTT
>TRBD2|TRBV15|few|TRBJ2-1
CATNNGGGSIYNEQFF
TGTGCCACCAACAACGGCGGGGGATCGATCTACAATGAGCAGTTCTTC
>.|TRBV4-2|.|TRBJ2-3
CASSRIPVADTQYF
TGTGCCAGCAGCCGGATCCCAGTTGCAGATACGCAGTATTTT
>TRBD1|TRBV28|.|TRBJ1-1
CASSRDRVRIRAFF
TGTGCCAGCAGCCGGGACAGGGTTCGAATAAGAGCTTTCTTT
>.|TRBV6-5|.|TRBJ1-6
CASSYSITGAGSPLHF
TGTGCCAGCAGTTACTCGATCACGGGAGCAGGTTCACCCCTCCACTTT
>.|TRBV19|.|TRBJ1-4
CASSISATNEKLFF
TGTGCCAGTAGTATTTCTGCAACTAATGAAAAACTGTTTTTT